The 30 T cell receptor beta chains presented below share a single source sample, sequenced in a study of cytomegalovirus exposure and HLA in healthy donors. The method was immunoSEQ multiplex PCR; TCRdb's version includes in-frame clones alone and lacks a portion of them. The profile shows tens of thousands of clones, almost 85% of them singletons. The specimen was PBMCs. These receptors came from a woman younger than 30 in good health and CMV-seropositive.

This chain links TRBV19 with TRBJ2-7; 10 bases match TRBD1. Germline-derived CDR1 and CDR2 are LNHDA and SQIVND (reference sequence). CDR3 length equals 13 residues. Trimming cost V 6 bases and J 5 bases; bases outside gene matches: 4. CDR3 protein: CASSRDRGNEQYF. In DNA, the CDR3 is TGTGCCAGTAGCCGGGACAGGGGAAACGAGCAGTACTTC.

The chain links TRBV29-1 to TRBJ2-3; 7 bases are shared with TRBD1. This CDR3 spans 15 amino acids. V dropped 6 bases and J dropped 3; count of bases not matched to a gene: 12. Germline V gene data show CDR1 as SQVTM and CDR2 as ANQGSEA. This CDR3 is CSVPRDSIWTDTQYF. The CDR3 DNA sequence: TGCAGCGTGCCCCGGGACAGCATTTGGACAGATACGCAGTATTTT.

On this clone: This same CDR3 is encoded by further DNA sequences in the sample. The genes are TRBV30 and TRBJ1-3, with D perhaps matching TRBD1 (5 bases). Germline V gene data show CDR1 as GTSNPN and CDR2 as SVGIG (reference sequence). The CDR3 has 15 amino acids. V was clipped by 4 bases and J by 3 bases, with 16 bases between them. CDR3 nucleotides: TGTGCCTGGAATGGGGTTGGGGGAGGTGGAAACACCATATATTTT. Translating it yields CAWNGVGGGGNTIYF. The full variable domain, with the rest looked up from reference TRBV30 and TRBJ1-3, is SQTIHQWPATLVQPVGSPLSLECTVEGTSNPNLYWYRQAAGRGLQLLFYSVGIGQISSEVPQNLSASRPQDRQFILSSKKLLLSDSGFYLCAWNGVGGGGNTIYFGEGSWLTVV.

This clone was detected a few times. The chain uses TRBV5-5 and TRBJ2-7, with 12 bases identical to TRBD1. Germline V gene lookup returns CDR1 SGHKS and CDR2 YYEKEE (reference sequence). This CDR3 region has 14 residues. The V gene end was trimmed by 6 bases and the J gene end by 7 bases; junction bases not matched to a gene: 8. CDR3 in amino acids: CASNKGQGAGEQYF. The CDR3 DNA reads TGTGCCAGCAACAAGGGACAGGGGGCGGGTGAGCAGTACTTC.

The chain couples TRBV10-1 to TRBJ2-5; TRBD2 is a possible D gene (6 bases). CDR1 is WNHNN and CDR2 is SYGVQD in the germline V gene (reference sequence). The V gene lost 4 bases and the J gene lost 1 base, with 10 bases spanning the gap. This CDR3 comprises 14 residues. The DNA of the CDR3 is TGCGCCAGCAGTGGAGCGGGCCCCCAAGAGACCCAGTACTTC. Translated: CASSGAGPQETQYF.

The chain uses TRBV2 and TRBJ2-5, with D tentatively TRBD2 (5 bases). CDR1 SNHLY and CDR2 FYNNEI come from the germline V gene. Trimming stripped 4 bases from V and 3 bases from J, with 12 bases between. This CDR3 comprises 14 residues. In nucleotides, the CDR3 is TGTGCCAGCAGTGTACAAGCCGGGGAAGAGACCCAGTACTTC. Translated, it gives CASSVQAGEETQYF.

The J gene is TRBJ2-5, the V gene TRBV27; TRBD2 matches 7 bases. The V gene end was trimmed by 5 bases and the J gene end by 1 base; junction bases not matched to a gene: 7. The CDR3 contains 15 residues. Germline CDR1 is MNHEY and CDR2 is SMNVEV (reference sequence). CDR3 sequence reads: CASSPPGLLQETQYF. CDR3 sequence (DNA): TGTGCCAGCAGTCCGCCGGGACTACTCCAAGAGACCCAGTACTTC.

The genes are TRBV2 and TRBJ2-2; 12 bases line up with TRBD1. V lost 6 bases, J lost 7 bases, and 3 bases stayed unmatched. The CDR3 loop spans 14 amino acids. Germline V gives CDR1 SNHLY, CDR2 FYNNEI. The CDR3 reads CASRGQGAVGELFF. CDR3 DNA sequence: TGTGCCAGCAGGGGACAGGGGGCGGTCGGGGAGCTGTTTTTT. The whole variable domain, remainder taken from reference TRBV2 and TRBJ2-2, is EPEVTQTPSHQVTQMGQEVILRCVPISNHLYFYWYRQILGQKVEFLVSFYNNEISEKSEIFDDQFSVERPDGSNFTLKIRSTKLEDSAMYFCASRGQGAVGELFFGEGSRLTVL.

V gene TRBV7-6 combines with J gene TRBJ1-1, with D possibly TRBD1 on 6 matching bases. CDR1 SGHVS and CDR2 FNYEAQ come from the germline V gene. Trimming left V 1 base short and J 4 bases short, with 10 bases between. The CDR3 consists of 14 residues. The chain's CDR3 is CASSLDQGSTEAFF. The DNA of the CDR3 is TGTGCCAGCAGCTTAGACCAGGGGAGCACTGAAGCTTTCTTT.

The chain links TRBV13 to TRBJ1-5; tentatively, D is TRBD1 (5 bases). Trimming cost V 3 bases and J 8 bases, with 20 bases left between them. The CDR3 runs 16 residues. CDR1 is PRHDT and CDR2 is FYEKMQ in the germline V gene (reference sequence). The DNA of the CDR3 is TGTGCCAGCAGCTTCTGGGGCGATAAATATGGAGAGCCCCAGCATTTT. This translates into CASSFWGDKYGEPQHF.

The chain combines TRBV6-5 with TRBJ1-4; 8 bases match TRBD1. From germline, CDR1 is MNHEY and CDR2 SVGAGI. The CDR3 length is 15 residues. J lost 7 bases, V lost 5 bases, and 9 bases had no gene match. The CDR3 reads CASSATGGSGEKLFF. Written as DNA, the CDR3 is TGTGCCAGCAGTGCCACAGGGGGATCTGGTGAAAAACTGTTTTTT.

This chain uses TRBV4-3 with TRBJ2-3; the D gene is possibly TRBD2 (6 bases). The V end lost 1 base, the J end lost 5 bases, and 22 bases lay between the germline ends. This CDR3 contains 18 residues. Germline lookup yields CDR1 LGHNA and CDR2 YSLEER. This CDR3 is CASSQGESGWGGGDTQYF. CDR3 DNA: TGCGCCAGCAGCCAAGGGGAGTCGGGTTGGGGAGGAGGAGATACGCAGTATTTT.

J is TRBJ2-1 and V is TRBV28; D may be TRBD2 (5 bases). Trimming took 3 bases from V and 10 from J, leaving 19 bases between them. Germline V gives CDR1 MDHEN, CDR2 SYDVKM. This CDR3 spans 15 amino acids. The CDR3 spells CASSLRGGTTGEQFF. For the CDR3, the DNA is TGTGCCAGCAGTTTGCGTGGTGGTACAACGGGGGAGCAGTTCTTC.

The V gene is TRBV4-3, the J gene TRBJ2-1; D is possibly TRBD1 (6 bases). CDR1 and CDR2 (germline): LGHNA, YSLEER. The CDR3 runs 16 residues. V was shortened by 0 bases and J by 6 bases, with 15 bases between the two germline ends. CDR3 amino acids: CASSQDLDSRSNEQFF. As DNA, the CDR3 is TGCGCCAGCAGCCAAGATCTGGACAGCCGGTCCAATGAGCAGTTCTTC.

The J gene is TRBJ1-4, the V gene TRBV19; D gene unclear. Germline assignment: CDR1 LNHDA and CDR2 SQIVND (reference sequence). The CDR3 consists of 15 residues. The V end lost 2 bases, the J end lost 5 bases, and 12 bases lay between the germline ends. CDR3 bases: TGTGCCAGTAGTATATTATGGGCGAGAAATGAAAAACTGTTTTTT. As protein: CASSILWARNEKLFF.

This chain connects TRBV6-5 to TRBJ2-7, with 11 bases matching TRBD2. Trimming took 6 bases from V and 3 from J; bases not matched to a gene: 7. CDR3 length: 15 residues. From germline, CDR1 is MNHEY and CDR2 SVGAGI. In nucleotides, the CDR3 is TGTGCCAGCAGCCAACCGGGACTAGCGGACTACGAGCAGTACTTC. It encodes CASSQPGLADYEQYF.

This chain connects TRBV7-2 to TRBJ2-2; maybe TRBD1 (6 bases). The germline CDR1 and CDR2 sequences are SGHTA and FQGNSA. This CDR3 spans 14 amino acids. V was clipped by 4 bases and J by 7 bases, with 13 bases between them. CDR3 nucleotide sequence: TGTGCCAGCAGCTCAACGACAGGTGGCGGGGAGCTGTTTTTT. This encodes CASSSTTGGGELFF. The full variable domain, rest sourced from reference TRBV7-2 and TRBJ2-2, is GAGVSQSPSNKVTEKGKDVELRCDPISGHTALYWYRQSLGQGLEFLIYFQGNSAPDKSGLPSDRFSAERTGGSVSTLTIQRTQQEDSAVYLCASSSTTGGGELFFGEGSRLTVL.

This clone appeared a single time. The chain combines TRBV6-1 with TRBJ2-3; 7 bases are shared with TRBD1. V trimming: 7 bases; J trimming: 0 bases; junction bases outside the gene matches: 7. Germline CDR1 MNHNS, CDR2 SASEGT. This CDR3 spans 15 amino acids. DNA of the CDR3: TGTGCCAGCAAGGGGGCAGGGGGAAGCACAGATACGCAGTATTTT. Protein sequence: CASKGAGGSTDTQYF.

The chain joins TRBV10-3 to TRBJ1-1; D is perhaps TRBD1 (5 bases). CDR3 size: 14 residues. Germline assignment: CDR1 ENHRY and CDR2 SYGVKD. Deletions cut 6 bases from V and 1 base from J, with 12 bases between. The CDR3 bases are TGTGCCATCAGCGGGCAGGGTTGGAACACTGAAGCTTTCTTT. It is translated as CAISGQGWNTEAFF.

In its sample, this clone was seen once. The chain couples TRBV7-2 to TRBJ2-7; D unresolved. The CDR3 is 12 residues long. Germline loops: CDR1 SGHTA, CDR2 FQGNSA. Trimming took off 4 bases at V and 0 bases at J, with 4 bases between the two ends. CDR3 bases: TGTGCCAGCAGCTCGTACTCCTACGAGCAGTACTTC. This codes for CASSSYSYEQYF.

This chain uses TRBV7-2 with TRBJ2-3, with 8 bases identical to TRBD2. Per germline, CDR1 SGHTA and CDR2 FQGNSA. V lost 5 bases and J lost 0; bases outside the gene matches: 13. This CDR3 region has 18 residues. As DNA, the CDR3 is TGTGCCAGCAGCCTATTGGACCGACTAGCGTCTAGCACAGATACGCAGTATTTT. It translates to CASSLLDRLASSTDTQYF.

CDR3 sequence (DNA): TGTGCCAGCAGTTTGGGGACTAGCGGGGGGCTCCAAGAGACCCAGTACTTC. This translates into CASSLGTSGGLQETQYF. This chain connects TRBV28 to TRBJ2-5; 15 bases agree with TRBD2. Germline V gene sequence: CDR1 MDHEN, CDR2 SYDVKM. After removal of 3 bases from V and 1 base from J, the junction contained 3 bases not matched to a gene. This CDR3 comprises 17 residues.

This sequence joins TRBV6-1 and TRBJ2-7; D is possibly TRBD1 (6 bases). CDR3 size: 14 residues. Germline CDR1 and CDR2: MNHNS and SASEGT. V was clipped by 8 bases and J by 0 bases, with 14 bases between them. In DNA form, the CDR3 reads TGTGCCAGCGCCACCGGACAGACCTCCTACGAGCAGTACTTC. Amino acids: CASATGQTSYEQYF.

The chain recombines TRBV6-5 with TRBJ2-4; D unclear. The CDR3 is 14 residues long. The V end lost 6 bases, the J end lost 5 bases, and 14 bases lay between the germline ends. In germline, CDR1 is MNHEY, CDR2 SVGAGI. The CDR3 nucleotides read TGTGCCAGCAGCCGCCTCCTACAGCAAAACATTCAGTACTTC. Residues: CASSRLLQQNIQYF.

The chain joins TRBV28 to TRBJ1-1; no clear D gene. The V end was cut by 1 base, the J end by 2 bases, with 5 bases between. Germline values: CDR1 MDHEN, CDR2 SYDVKM. CDR3 length: 13 amino acids. This chain's CDR3 is CASSLSVNTEAFF. CDR3 sequence (DNA): TGTGCCAGCAGTTTATCAGTAAACACTGAAGCTTTCTTT.

This sequence joins TRBV19 and TRBJ1-5; D remains ambiguous. CDR1 is LNHDA, CDR2 SQIVND, per germline (reference sequence). CDR3 size: 16 residues. The ends were cut back, 5 bases at V and 4 bases at J, with 18 bases in the middle. DNA for the CDR3: TGTGCCAGTAGTCGATCAGGCCGGGGTGGGAATCAGCCCCAGCATTTT. Its protein is CASSRSGRGGNQPQHF.

The V call is TRBV7-8, the J call TRBJ1-1; 9 positions agree with TRBD1. CDR3 length: 14 residues. In germline, CDR1 is SGHVS, CDR2 FQNEAQ. J lost 6 bases, V lost 6 bases, and 8 bases had no gene match. The CDR3 DNA reads as TGTGCCAGCAGTCCCGACAGGGGGAGGGCTGAAGCTTTCTTT. This encodes CASSPDRGRAEAFF. Using reference TRBV7-8 and TRBJ1-1 for the parts outside the CDR3, the full variable domain is GAGVSQSPRYKVAKRGQDVALRCDPISGHVSLFWYQQALGQGPEFLTYFQNEAQLDKSGLPSDRFFAERPEGSVSTLKIQRTQQEDSAVYLCASSPDRGRAEAFFGQGTRLTVV.

The chain joins TRBV6-1 to TRBJ1-5, with a weak D call TRBD1 (6 bases). V was pared by 0 bases and J by 4 bases, with 16 bases between. Germline CDR1 MNHNS, CDR2 SASEGT. CDR3 size: 17 residues. CDR3 sequence: CASSEAPTGRGNQPQHF. The CDR3 bases are TGTGCCAGCAGTGAAGCCCCGACAGGCCGTGGGAATCAGCCCCAGCATTTT.

This chain connects TRBV7-9 to TRBJ2-5, with D hard to call. CDR3 size: 14 residues. The V gene lost 1 base and the J gene lost 5 bases, with 11 bases spanning the gap. Per the germline V gene, CDR1 is SEHNR and CDR2 is FQNEAQ (reference sequence). DNA of the CDR3: TGTGCCAGCAGCTTAGGTTTCAGTTCGGAGACCCAGTACTTC. It translates to CASSLGFSSETQYF.

DNA of the CDR3: TGTGCCAGCAGTTACTCTATCCCGTCCTATAATTCACCCCTCCACTTT. Amino acids: CASSYSIPSYNSPLHF. V is TRBV6-5 and J is TRBJ1-6; D is unclear. This CDR3 is built from 16 residues. The germline V gene has CDR1 MNHEY and CDR2 SVGAGI. V shed 0 bases and J shed 1 base, with 7 bases lying between them.